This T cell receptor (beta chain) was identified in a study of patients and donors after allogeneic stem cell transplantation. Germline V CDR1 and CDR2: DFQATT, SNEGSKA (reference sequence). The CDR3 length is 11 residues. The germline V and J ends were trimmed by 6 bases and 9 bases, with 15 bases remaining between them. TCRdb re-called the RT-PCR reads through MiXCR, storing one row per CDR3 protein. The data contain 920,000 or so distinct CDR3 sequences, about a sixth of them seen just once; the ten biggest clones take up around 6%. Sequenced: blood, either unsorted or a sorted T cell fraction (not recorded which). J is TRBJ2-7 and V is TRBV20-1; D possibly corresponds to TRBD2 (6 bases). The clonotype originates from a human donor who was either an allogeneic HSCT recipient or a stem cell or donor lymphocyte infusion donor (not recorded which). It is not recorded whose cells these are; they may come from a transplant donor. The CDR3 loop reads CSALARPSQYF. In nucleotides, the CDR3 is TGCAGTGCGCTAGCGAGGCCCTCGCAGTACTTC.